The entry below gives a single TCR beta chain sequence along with its context. With random hexamers, reverse transcription was performed on about 0.5 to 1 ug of RNA. TCRdb used MiXCR to reprocess the immunoSEQ multiplex PCR reads, holding one entry per CDR3 protein. The repertoire has around 160,000 distinct CDR3 sequences, about 94% of them found once; the top ten carry around 0.15%. V was cut by 2 bases and J by 4 bases, with 8 bases left in between. This CDR3 has 13 residues. The entry originates in a study of CD8 T cells in Susac syndrome. The chain recombines TRBV12-3 or TRBV12-4 with TRBJ2-5, with D unclear. The TCR comes from a human donor in good health. Sequencing input: CD4+ T cells from PBMCs. CDR3: CASSLKLVETQYF. CDR3 nucleotides: TGTGCCAGCAGTTTAAAGCTCGTAGAGACCCAGTACTTC.